The entry below describes one TCR beta chain. Its target is unknown. The record originates from a study of early stage breast cancer tumors. Study summary: Of around 15 invasive breast tumors, about a dozen were hormone receptor-positive, HER2-negative.

Overall study results and limits: Tumor and normal breast were distinguished via blood comparison in 14 of 16 patients. Most shared enriched TCRB sequences were commonly generated ones.

Each sample had two DNA replicates, 0.5 ug blood or about 1.5 ug tissue. Data came from immunoSEQ multiplex PCR; TCRdb stores just in-frame clones and leaves some out. The sample carries fewer than 75,000 clones, more than 60% recorded once. This receptor was obtained from a person aged 30 to 40 with breast cancer. The source material was blood.

Here the CDR3 reads CASSSRGSGATDTQYF. Here the CDR3 DNA reads TGTGCCAGCAGCTCCAGGGGAAGTGGAGCAACAGATACGCAGTATTTT. This rearrangement joins TRBV7-3 to TRBJ2-3; weak D call: TRBD1 (6 bases). Germline CDR1 SGHTA, CDR2 FQGTGA. This CDR3 region has 16 residues. Between the trimmed V and J ends, which lost 4 bases and 3 bases, there was a span of 17 bases.